The rows below give T cell receptor beta chains drawn from one sample of a study of blood T cell repertoires in COVID-19. Only in-frame clones appear in the TCRdb table, and some are missing; sequencing was by immunoSEQ multiplex PCR. The sample lists a few hundred thousand clones, over 65% occurring once. Material for sequencing was peripheral blood. The origin of the receptors is a human donor with acute or convalescent COVID-19. The donor label of this sample is uncertain. Both conserved end residues are part of each CDR3. The D gene is left open where the match is weak. The size of a clone is reported for some rows only, either as once, few or many, or as a class for expanded clones.

TRBD2,TRBV5-1,TRBJ2-5,-,CASSLGLAGGRQETQYF,TGCGCCAGCAGCTTAGGACTAGCGGGGGGGCGGCAAGAGACCCAGTACTTC
TRBD1,TRBV9,TRBJ2-7,-,CASSVGGQGNYEQYF,TGTGCCAGCAGCGTAGGGGGACAGGGAAATTACGAGCAGTACTTC
-,TRBV27,TRBJ1-1,-,CASSPRTAPAEAFF,TGTGCCAGCAGTCCCCGGACAGCTCCAGCTGAAGCTTTCTTT
-,TRBV24-1,TRBJ1-1,-,CATSDSPARGGNTEAFF,TGTGCCACCAGTGATTCACCAGCGCGGGGGGGGAACACTGAAGCTTTCTTT
-,TRBV16,TRBJ1-6,-,CASSQRGSNSPLHF,TGTGCCAGCAGCCAAAGGGGATCTAATTCACCCCTCCACTTT
TRBD1,TRBV2,TRBJ1-3,-,CASSVQGASGNTIYF,TGTGCCAGCAGTGTTCAGGGGGCTTCTGGAAACACCATATATTTT
-,TRBV29-1,TRBJ2-1,-,CSVDGRYNEQFF,TGCAGCGTTGATGGCAGATACAATGAGCAGTTCTTC
-,TRBV7-9,TRBJ1-1,-,CASSGRPPGEAFF,TGTGCCAGCAGCGGGAGACCACCTGGCGAAGCTTTCTTT
-,TRBV18,TRBJ1-1,-,CASSLRTANTEAFF,TGTGCCAGCTCTCTTAGGACAGCTAACACTGAAGCTTTCTTT
TRBD2,TRBV11-2,TRBJ2-1,few,CASSRTLAGDFPEQFF,TGTGCCAGCAGCCGCACACTAGCGGGGGATTTTCCTGAGCAGTTCTTC
TRBD1,TRBV4-1,TRBJ1-1,-,CASSQQGQLNTEAFF,TGCGCCAGCAGCCAACAGGGACAGCTGAACACTGAAGCTTTCTTT
-,TRBV7-9,TRBJ1-2,-,CASSLSGQFNYGYTF,TGTGCCAGCAGCCTGTCTGGGCAGTTTAACTATGGCTACACCTTC
TRBD1,TRBV6-6,TRBJ2-1,-,CASINGQGGNEQFF,TGTGCCAGCATTAACGGACAGGGGGGGAATGAGCAGTTCTTC
TRBD1,TRBV7-9,TRBJ1-2,once,CASSHAGRGLKGYTF,TGTGCCAGCAGCCACGCCGGCAGGGGGCTTAAAGGCTACACCTTC
-,TRBV9,TRBJ2-2,-,CASSVATGAVAGELFF,TGTGCCAGCAGCGTAGCGACGGGAGCCGTCGCCGGGGAGCTGTTTTTT
TRBD1,TRBV6-5,TRBJ1-2,-,CASSYTAGTGNYGYTF,TGTGCCAGCAGTTACACAGCCGGGACAGGGAACTATGGCTACACCTTC
TRBD1,TRBV18,TRBJ2-3,-,CASSPGQGTQYF,TGTGCCAGCTCACCCGGACAGGGTACGCAGTATTTT
TRBD1,TRBV28,TRBJ1-1,-,CASSLGGGGMNTEAFF,TGTGCCAGCAGTTTAGGAGGGGGCGGCATGAACACTGAAGCTTTCTTT